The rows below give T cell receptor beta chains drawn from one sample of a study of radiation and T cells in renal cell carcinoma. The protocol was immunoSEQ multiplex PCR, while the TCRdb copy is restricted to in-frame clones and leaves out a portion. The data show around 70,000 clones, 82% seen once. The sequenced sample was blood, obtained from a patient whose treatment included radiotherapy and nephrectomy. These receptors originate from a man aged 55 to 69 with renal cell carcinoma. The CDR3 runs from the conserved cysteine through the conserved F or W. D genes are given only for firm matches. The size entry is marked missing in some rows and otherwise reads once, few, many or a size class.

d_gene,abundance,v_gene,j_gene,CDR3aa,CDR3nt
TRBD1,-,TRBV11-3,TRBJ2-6,CASSPTGSGANVLTF,TGTGCCAGCAGCCCGACAGGGTCCGGGGCCAACGTCCTGACTTTC
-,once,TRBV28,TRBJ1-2,CASSPTETYGYTF,TGTGCCAGCAGTCCTACAGAAACCTATGGCTACACCTTC
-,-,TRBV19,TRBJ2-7,CASSIKYSYEQYF,TGTGCCAGTAGTATAAAATACAGCTACGAGCAGTACTTC
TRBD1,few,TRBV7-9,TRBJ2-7,CASSSGQPYEQYF,TGTGCCAGCAGCTCGGGACAGCCCTACGAGCAGTACTTC
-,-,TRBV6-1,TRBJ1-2,CASLTLRDGYGYTF,TGTGCCAGTCTTACCCTCAGGGATGGCTATGGCTACACCTTC
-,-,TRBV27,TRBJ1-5,CASRTGYSNQPQHF,TGTGCCAGCAGGACAGGCTATAGCAATCAGCCCCAGCATTTT
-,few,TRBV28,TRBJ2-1,CASSFRRGPEQFF,TGTGCCAGCAGTTTCCGTCGGGGGCCTGAGCAGTTCTTC
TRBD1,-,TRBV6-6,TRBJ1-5,CASNLQGADQPQHF,TGTGCCAGCAACTTACAGGGGGCCGATCAGCCCCAGCATTTT
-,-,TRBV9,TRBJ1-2,CASSVGGGAYTF,TGTGCCAGCAGCGTAGGCGGGGGGGCTTACACCTTC
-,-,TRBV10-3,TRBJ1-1,CAIRQGNGEAFF,TGTGCCATCAGACAGGGCAATGGTGAAGCTTTCTTT
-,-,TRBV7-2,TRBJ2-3,CASSLRRTVVDTQYF,TGTGCCAGCAGCTTACGTCGGACAGTCGTAGATACGCAGTATTTT
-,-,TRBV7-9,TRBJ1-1,CASSPPRARNTEAFF,TGTGCCAGCAGCCCACCCAGGGCCCGGAACACTGAAGCTTTCTTT
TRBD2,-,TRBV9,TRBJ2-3,CASSVDIPGGGTDTQYF,TGTGCCAGCAGCGTAGACATCCCGGGAGGAGGGACAGATACGCAGTATTTT
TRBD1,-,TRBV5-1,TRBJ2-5,CASRTGKETQYF,TGCGCCAGCCGGACAGGAAAAGAGACCCAGTACTTC
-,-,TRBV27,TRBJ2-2,CASSLRFRQSGPGELFF,TGTGCCAGCAGTTTAAGATTCAGGCAAAGCGGGCCCGGGGAGCTGTTTTTT
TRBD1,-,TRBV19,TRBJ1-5,CASSIPGQGTQPQHF,TGTGCCAGTAGTATCCCGGGACAGGGAACTCAGCCCCAGCATTTT
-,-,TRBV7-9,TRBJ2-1,CASSLAGDANEQFF,TGTGCCAGCAGCTTAGCCGGGGACGCCAATGAGCAGTTCTTC
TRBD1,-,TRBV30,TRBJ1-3,CAGDRQGALNREGNTIYF,TGTGCCGGGGACCGACAGGGGGCATTAAATCGGGAAGGGAACACCATATATTTT
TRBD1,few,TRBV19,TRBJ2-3,CASRRQGPGRITSTDTQYF,TGTGCCAGTAGACGACAGGGTCCAGGCCGCATTACTAGCACAGATACGCAGTATTTT
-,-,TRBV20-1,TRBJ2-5,CSASYETQYF,TGCAGTGCTAGTTATGAGACCCAGTACTTC
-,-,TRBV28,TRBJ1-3,CASSLPTLSGNTIYF,TGTGCCAGCAGTTTGCCGACACTCTCTGGAAACACCATATATTTT
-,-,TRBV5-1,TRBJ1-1,CASSLDGSGEAFF,TGCGCCAGCAGCTTGGATGGATCGGGTGAAGCTTTCTTT
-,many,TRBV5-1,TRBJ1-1,CASSLDAGTEAFF,TGCGCCAGCAGCTTGGACGCGGGCACTGAAGCTTTCTTT
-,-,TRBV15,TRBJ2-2,CATSRVTNTGELFF,TGTGCCACCAGCAGAGTGACGAACACCGGGGAGCTGTTTTTT
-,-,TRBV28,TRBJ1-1,CASSPRQDSNTEAFF,TGTGCCAGCAGTCCCCGACAGGACTCGAACACTGAAGCTTTCTTT
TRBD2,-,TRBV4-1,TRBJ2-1,CASSQLLAEEQFF,TGCGCCAGCAGCCAGTTACTAGCGGAAGAGCAGTTCTTC
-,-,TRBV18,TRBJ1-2,CASSPDSERGYTF,TGTGCCAGCTCACCCGACAGTGAGCGTGGCTACACCTTC
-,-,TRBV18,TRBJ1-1,CASSPSGENTEAFF,TGTGCCAGCTCACCATCAGGGGAAAACACTGAAGCTTTCTTT
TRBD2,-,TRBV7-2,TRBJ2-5,CASSLESGRGGETQYF,TGTGCCAGCAGCTTAGAGAGCGGGAGGGGGGGAGAGACCCAGTACTTC
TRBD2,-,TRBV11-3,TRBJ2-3,CASSLGASGSTDTQYF,TGTGCCAGCAGCTTAGGGGCTAGCGGTAGCACAGATACGCAGTATTTT
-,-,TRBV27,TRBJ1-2,CASSLVQGPRYGYTF,TGTGCCAGCAGTTTGGTTCAGGGGCCACGCTATGGCTACACCTTC
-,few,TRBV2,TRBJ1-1,CASSEVQEDTEAFF,TGTGCCAGCAGTGAGGTCCAGGAGGACACTGAAGCTTTCTTT
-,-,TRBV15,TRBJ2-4,CATSKEAKNIQYF,TGTGCCACCAGCAAGGAAGCCAAAAACATTCAGTACTTC
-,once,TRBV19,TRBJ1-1,CASSPATKLGEAFF,TGTGCCAGTAGCCCCGCGACCAAGTTGGGGGAAGCTTTCTTT
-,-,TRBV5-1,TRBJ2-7,CASSSTPSTASYEQYF,TGCGCCAGCAGCTCAACCCCCAGCACCGCCTCCTACGAGCAGTACTTC
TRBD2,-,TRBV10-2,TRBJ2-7,CASSGTSGIGAGEQYF,TGCGCCAGCTCCGGGACTAGCGGGATTGGAGCGGGGGAGCAGTACTTC
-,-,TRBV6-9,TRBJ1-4,CASMWMARKTVF,TGTGCCAGCATGTGGATGGCGCGAAAAACTGTTTTT
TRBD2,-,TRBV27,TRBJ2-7,CASKLGLAASYEQYF,TGTGCCAGCAAGCTCGGACTAGCGGCCTCCTACGAGCAGTACTTC
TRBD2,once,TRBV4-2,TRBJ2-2,CASSPREGLAGGGELFF,TGTGCCAGCAGCCCTAGGGAGGGACTAGCGGGAGGCGGGGAGCTGTTTTTT
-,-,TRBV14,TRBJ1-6,CASSQDRVRYSPLHF,TGTGCCAGCAGCCAAGATCGGGTTCGCTATTCACCCCTCCACTTT
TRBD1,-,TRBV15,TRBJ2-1,CATSRRSGGYNEQFF,TGTGCCACCAGCAGACGATCAGGGGGCTACAATGAGCAGTTCTTC
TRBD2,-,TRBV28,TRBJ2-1,CAVVAGGRDEQFF,TGTGCGGTCGTAGCGGGAGGGCGAGATGAGCAGTTCTTC
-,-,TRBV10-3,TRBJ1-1,CATAGAHTGGTEAFF,TGTGCCACCGCAGGGGCGCACACCGGAGGCACTGAAGCTTTCTTT